This T cell receptor (beta chain) was profiled in a study of tumor-infiltrating lymphocytes in primary liver carcinoma. The CDR3 is 13 amino acids. Trimming removed 6 bases from V and 4 bases from J; junction bases left unmatched: 3. Germline V lookup: CDR1 MDHEN, CDR2 SYDVKM. A primer in the constant region served to generate TCR beta cDNA from 450 to 600 ng of total RNA. Modified slightly, ARM-PCR produced TCR beta libraries over three nested multiplex PCR rounds. Rounds one and two of PCR, each of around 11 cycles, were primed with TRBV1-TRBV30 forward primers and a C-beta reverse primer. A single record per CDR3 protein comes from TCRdb applying MiXCR to the multiplex PCR reads. The sample yields roughly 100,000 distinct CDR3 sequences, roughly 80% seen once. The count of this clonotype is one. This may come from a read error, since a much larger clone is one base off. Joint extraction of RNA and DNA used about 17-31 mg of bulk tissue that was unsorted.

This TCR derives from a man in his forties with primary liver carcinoma and hepatitis B virus infection. The sequencing sample was made of liver tumor tissue from sampling region 3. Subset: tumor region T3, left-lateral pole. The chain combines TRBV28 with TRBJ1-2; 9 bases map to TRBD1. The CDR3 nucleotides read TGTGCCAGCAGATTGACAGGGGGCTATGGCTACACCTTC. Translation: CASRLTGGYGYTF.